Below are 13 T cell receptor beta chains sequenced from a single sample in a study of blood T cell repertoires in COVID-19. Data came from immunoSEQ multiplex PCR; TCRdb stores just in-frame clones and leaves some out. Here the sample spans over 150,000 clones, approximately 88% being singletons. Sequenced material: peripheral blood. All receptors come from a man between 18 and 35 years old with active or convalescent COVID-19.

Only one count was recorded for this clone. V is TRBV29-1 and J is TRBJ2-7; perhaps TRBD2 as D (5 bases). Trimming stripped 2 bases from V and 6 bases from J, with 17 bases between. The CDR3 contains 14 residues. Looked up from germline, CDR1 is SQVTM and CDR2 is ANQGSEA. CDR3 bases: TGCAGCGTTGAACATACGAAAGATACTAGCGAGCAGTACTTC. Residues: CSVEHTKDTSEQYF.

J is TRBJ1-1 and V is TRBV20-1, with D maybe TRBD1 (6 bases). CDR3 length: 14 residues. In germline, CDR1 is DFQATT, CDR2 SNEGSKA (reference sequence). Trimming cost V 3 bases and J 4 bases, with 15 bases left between them. The CDR3 nucleotides read TGCAGTGCTAGTGGTAGGGGGTTAGTCACTGAAGCTTTCTTT. This translates into CSASGRGLVTEAFF.

The chain has TRBV5-8 and TRBJ1-1; D might be TRBD1 (6 bases). Trimming pared 2 bases from V and 7 bases from J, leaving 12 bases between. The V gene's germline CDR1 is SGHTS and CDR2 YDEGEE. This CDR3 is built from 13 residues. The CDR3 sequence: CASSFRTENEAFF. In DNA, the CDR3 is TGTGCCAGCAGCTTTCGGACAGAGAATGAAGCTTTCTTT.

This clone has just one count. This chain uses TRBV5-4 with TRBJ2-1; 9 bases are a match to TRBD2. Per germline, CDR1 SGHNT and CDR2 YYREEE (reference sequence). The CDR3 length is 16 residues. The trim removed 0 bases at V and 8 bases at J, leaving 9 bases unmatched. Here the CDR3 DNA reads TGTGCCAGCAGCTTGGCCGGTGCTAGCGGGATTCATGAGCAGTTCTTC. It is translated as CASSLAGASGIHEQFF.

The chain couples TRBV2 to TRBJ1-2, with a weak D call TRBD1 (6 bases). The germline CDR1 and CDR2 sequences are SNHLY and FYNNEI. The CDR3 length is 15 residues. Trimming pared 1 base from V and 5 bases from J, leaving 14 bases between. CDR3 sequence: CASSEETGEGYGYTF. The CDR3 DNA reads as TGTGCCAGCAGTGAAGAGACAGGAGAGGGTTATGGCTACACCTTC.

The chain links TRBV6-2 or TRBV6-3 to TRBJ1-2; 9 bases agree with TRBD1. This CDR3 contains 14 residues. With V trimmed by 5 bases and J by 7 bases, 8 bases remained unmatched. Germline-derived CDR1 and CDR2 are MNHEY and SVGEGT. For the CDR3, the DNA is TGTGCCAGCAGTACCACCGGGACAGGGTTTGGCTACACCTTC. Translating it yields CASSTTGTGFGYTF.

The CDR3 DNA reads as TGTGCCAGCAGGATATACAGGGGGAGCAATCAGCCCCAGCATTTT. Translating it yields CASRIYRGSNQPQHF. The V gene is TRBV27, the J gene TRBJ1-5; TRBD1 aligns across 8 bases. J gave up 1 base and V 6 bases, and 5 bases lay outside the gene matches. The CDR3 consists of 15 residues. The germline V gene encodes CDR1 MNHEY and CDR2 SMNVEV (reference sequence).

This clone was counted a few times. This rearrangement joins TRBV6-5 to TRBJ1-2; a possible D gene is TRBD1 (6 bases). V was clipped by 6 bases and J by 2 bases, with 16 bases between them. CDR1 is MNHEY, CDR2 SVGAGI, per germline. This CDR3 is 15 amino acids long. This CDR3 reads CASRAYPGQNYGYTF. The CDR3 DNA is TGTGCCAGCAGGGCCTATCCCGGACAGAACTATGGCTACACCTTC.

This chain joins TRBV7-6 and TRBJ1-6; tentative D call: TRBD1 (6 bases). V gave up 6 bases and J gave up 4 bases, with 7 bases separating them. CDR1 is SGHVS, CDR2 FNYEAQ, per germline. The CDR3 totals 13 residues. The CDR3 DNA reads TGTGCCAGCAGTGGACAGTATAATTCACCCCTCCACTTT. Translating it yields CASSGQYNSPLHF.

This chain links TRBV7-2 with TRBJ2-1; D not certain. The germline V and J ends were trimmed by 1 base and 4 bases, with 5 bases remaining between them. The CDR3 runs 13 residues. From germline, CDR1 is SGHTA and CDR2 FQGNSA. CDR3 region: CASSLDGYNEQFF. The CDR3 bases are TGTGCCAGCAGCTTAGACGGGTACAATGAGCAGTTCTTC.

This chain joins TRBV4-1 and TRBJ1-5, with D maybe TRBD1 (5 bases). The CDR3 sequence is 15 residues long. Germline CDR1 and CDR2: MGHRA and YSYEKL. Trimming left V 0 bases short and J 0 bases short, with 6 bases between. The CDR3 DNA is TGCGCCAGCAGCCAAGAAGACAGTAGCAATCAGCCCCAGCATTTT. Protein product: CASSQEDSSNQPQHF.

The chain uses TRBV6-6 and TRBJ2-7, with 11 nucleotides matching TRBD1. The CDR3 runs to 16 residues. Unmatched junction bases numbered 11, after V lost 8 bases and J lost 2 bases. CDR1 is MNHNY and CDR2 is SVGAGI in the germline V gene (reference sequence). CDR3 sequence reads: CASETTRDRGAYEQYF. The CDR3 nucleotides are TGTGCCAGCGAAACTACCCGGGACAGGGGGGCCTACGAGCAGTACTTC.

The chain has TRBV4-3 and TRBJ2-1, with D uncertain. Germline V lookup: CDR1 LGHNA, CDR2 YSLEER. The CDR3 spans 17 residues. The V end lost 0 bases, the J end lost 0 bases, and 12 bases lay between the germline ends. This CDR3 reads CASSQDLRARSYNEQFF. In nucleotides, the CDR3 is TGCGCCAGCAGCCAAGATCTCCGAGCGCGCTCCTACAATGAGCAGTTCTTC.